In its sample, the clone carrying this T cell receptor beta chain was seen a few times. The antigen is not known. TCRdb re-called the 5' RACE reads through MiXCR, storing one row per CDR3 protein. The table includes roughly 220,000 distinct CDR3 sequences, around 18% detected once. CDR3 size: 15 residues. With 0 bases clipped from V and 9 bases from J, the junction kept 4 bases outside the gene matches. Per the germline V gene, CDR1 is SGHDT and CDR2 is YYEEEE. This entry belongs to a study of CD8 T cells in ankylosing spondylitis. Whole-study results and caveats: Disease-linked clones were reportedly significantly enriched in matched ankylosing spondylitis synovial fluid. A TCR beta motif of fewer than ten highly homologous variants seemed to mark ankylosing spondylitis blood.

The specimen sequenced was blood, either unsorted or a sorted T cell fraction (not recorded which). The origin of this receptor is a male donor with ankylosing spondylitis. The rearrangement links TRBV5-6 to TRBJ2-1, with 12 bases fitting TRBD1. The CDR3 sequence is CASSLAGTGGGEQFF. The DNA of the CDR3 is TGTGCCAGCAGCTTGGCCGGGACAGGGGGCGGTGAGCAGTTCTTC.